This is a list of T cell receptor beta chains from one sample in a study of T cell responses to AZD1222 COVID-19 vaccine. Profiling relied on immunoSEQ multiplex PCR, and the TCRdb table lists in-frame clones only, not all of them. The sample has some 30,000 clones, around 90% seen once. The specimen was peripheral blood, collected on day 0 of AZD1222 vaccination. Every receptor here comes from an adult in good health. CDR3s include the opening cysteine and the closing phenylalanine or tryptophan.

V gene: TRBV7-8
CDR3 protein: CASSLTEGTEAFF

V gene: TRBV29-1
CDR3 protein: CSVENPWDSPEQFF

V gene: TRBV6-5
CDR3 protein: CASRTGAGNSPLHF

V gene: TRBV14
CDR3 protein: CASSPPLLGLTDTQYF

V gene: TRBV27
CDR3 protein: CASSPWPLAGGPYEQYF

V gene: TRBV2
CDR3 protein: CASRLPGQGAQPQHF

V gene: TRBV28
CDR3 protein: CASTPSGTGDTEAFF

V gene: TRBV4-1
CDR3 protein: CASSQEERARPQHF

V gene: TRBV29-1
CDR3 protein: CSVEARLTDTQYF

V gene: TRBV29-1
CDR3 protein: CSGVFSGANVLTF

V gene: TRBV2
CDR3 protein: CASTEFVYEYF

V gene: TRBV4-1
CDR3 protein: CASSQARDYGQYF

V gene: TRBV7-2
CDR3 protein: CASSLSGLVSYEQYF

V gene: TRBV6-5
CDR3 protein: CASLSKFSYEQYF

V gene: TRBV19
CDR3 protein: CASSIVQGSSPLHF

V gene: TRBV7-9
CDR3 protein: CASSKPTSGSAHEQYF

V gene: TRBV7-2
CDR3 protein: CASSLSGASYNEQFF

V gene: TRBV5-1
CDR3 protein: CASSLDWYSPTEAFF

V gene: TRBV5-1
CDR3 protein: CASSLVGDGYTF

V gene: TRBV3-1/TRBV3-2
CDR3 protein: CASSQVGTGLHLFF

V gene: TRBV7-2
CDR3 protein: CASSRDRGRYEQYF

V gene: TRBV29-1
CDR3 protein: CSVILEGGYEQYF

V gene: TRBV6-5
CDR3 protein: CASSLGGTDQPQHF

V gene: TRBV9
CDR3 protein: CASSVDGRSYEQYF

V gene: TRBV20-1
CDR3 protein: CSASSDRVDGYTF

V gene: TRBV6-4
CDR3 protein: CASSGIAGSTDTQYF

V gene: TRBV4-1
CDR3 protein: CASSQEGGGANTGELFF

V gene: TRBV4-1
CDR3 protein: CASSPPDRNSYEQYF

V gene: TRBV5-1
CDR3 protein: CASSPGGSGTNQETQYF

V gene: TRBV5-8
CDR3 protein: CASRGGLSTNEKLFF

V gene: TRBV20-1
CDR3 protein: CSAIALETQYF

V gene: TRBV28
CDR3 protein: CASSWIYEQYF

V gene: TRBV5-1
CDR3 protein: CASSVGQGGDTQYF

V gene: TRBV11-3
CDR3 protein: CASSLGRGYEQYF

V gene: TRBV12-3/TRBV12-4
CDR3 protein: CASTGGAEPQHF

V gene: TRBV19
CDR3 protein: CASRRTGVYGYTF

V gene: TRBV11-2
CDR3 protein: CASSFGNHNEQFF

V gene: TRBV2
CDR3 protein: CASSATGLRTEAFF

V gene: TRBV27
CDR3 protein: CASKPDPRLAMPEQYF

V gene: TRBV7-8
CDR3 protein: CASSHLTGSSSLMNQPQHF

V gene: TRBV4-3
CDR3 protein: CASSQETGLDQPQHF

V gene: TRBV28
CDR3 protein: CASSLSVPQETQYF

V gene: TRBV7-9
CDR3 protein: CASTHGGGGNSPLHF

V gene: TRBV2
CDR3 protein: CASNRGRRGYTF

V gene: TRBV28
CDR3 protein: CATDYGQGVKETQYF

V gene: TRBV5-8
CDR3 protein: CASSPLDTLWEQFF

V gene: TRBV5-1
CDR3 protein: CASSPLTDFSGNTIYF

V gene: TRBV7-9
CDR3 protein: CASSLVQGAYSPLHF

V gene: TRBV19
CDR3 protein: CASSIAQNTGELFF

V gene: TRBV15
CDR3 protein: CATRGANYEQYF

V gene: TRBV10-3
CDR3 protein: CAISESYRGTSLHF

V gene: TRBV24-1
CDR3 protein: CATSDVSGRRLDEQFF

V gene: TRBV29-1
CDR3 protein: CSGSDRGGYEQYF

V gene: TRBV5-1
CDR3 protein: CASSLGTFFSPLHF

V gene: TRBV6-5
CDR3 protein: CASHTSGRGDKQYF

V gene: TRBV10-2
CDR3 protein: CASSEWIGIGYTF

V gene: TRBV25-1
CDR3 protein: CASSVGGTGELFF

V gene: TRBV3-1/TRBV3-2
CDR3 protein: CASRVSWGRLSGNTIYF